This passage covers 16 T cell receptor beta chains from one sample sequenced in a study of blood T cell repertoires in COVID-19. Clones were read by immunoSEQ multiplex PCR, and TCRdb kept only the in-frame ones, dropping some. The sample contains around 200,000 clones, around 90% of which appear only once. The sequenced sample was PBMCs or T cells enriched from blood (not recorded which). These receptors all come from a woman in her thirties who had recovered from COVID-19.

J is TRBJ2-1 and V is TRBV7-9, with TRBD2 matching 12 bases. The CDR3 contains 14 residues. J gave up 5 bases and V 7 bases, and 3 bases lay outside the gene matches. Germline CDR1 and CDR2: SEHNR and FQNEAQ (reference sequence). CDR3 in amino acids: CASTGLAGHNEQFF. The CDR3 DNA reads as TGTGCCAGCACCGGACTAGCGGGGCACAATGAGCAGTTCTTC.

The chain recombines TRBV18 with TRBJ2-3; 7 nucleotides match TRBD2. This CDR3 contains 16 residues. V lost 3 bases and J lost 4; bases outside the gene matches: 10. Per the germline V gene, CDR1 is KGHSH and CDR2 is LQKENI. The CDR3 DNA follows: TGTGCCAGCTCACCGGAGCGGGGAGTGGTTGCAGATACGCAGTATTTT. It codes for CASSPERGVVADTQYF.

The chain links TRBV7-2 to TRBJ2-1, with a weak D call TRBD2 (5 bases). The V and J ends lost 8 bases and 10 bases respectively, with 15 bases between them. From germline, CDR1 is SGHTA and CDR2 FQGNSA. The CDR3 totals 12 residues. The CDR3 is CASSRAAAEQFF. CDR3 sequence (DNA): TGTGCCAGCTCAAGGGCAGCGGCAGAGCAGTTCTTC.

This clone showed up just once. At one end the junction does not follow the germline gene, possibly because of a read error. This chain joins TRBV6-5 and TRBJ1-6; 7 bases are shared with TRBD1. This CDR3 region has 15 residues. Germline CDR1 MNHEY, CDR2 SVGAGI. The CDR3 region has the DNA TGTGCCAGCATTCAACAGGGGTCCTATAATTCATCCCTCCACTTT. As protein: CASIQQGSYNSSLHF.

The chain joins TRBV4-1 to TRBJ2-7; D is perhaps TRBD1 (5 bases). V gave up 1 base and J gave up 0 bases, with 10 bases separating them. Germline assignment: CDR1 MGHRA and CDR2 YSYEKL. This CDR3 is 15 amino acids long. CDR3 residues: CASSQGRGTSYEQYF. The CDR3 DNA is TGCGCCAGCAGCCAAGGAAGGGGTACCTCCTACGAGCAGTACTTC.

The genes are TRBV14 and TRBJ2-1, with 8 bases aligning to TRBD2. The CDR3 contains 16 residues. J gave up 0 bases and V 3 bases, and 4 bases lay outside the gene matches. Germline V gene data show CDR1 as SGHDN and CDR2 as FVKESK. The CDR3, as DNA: TGTGCCAGCAGCCAGACAGCGGGGGCCTCCTACAATGAGCAGTTCTTC. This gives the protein CASSQTAGASYNEQFF.

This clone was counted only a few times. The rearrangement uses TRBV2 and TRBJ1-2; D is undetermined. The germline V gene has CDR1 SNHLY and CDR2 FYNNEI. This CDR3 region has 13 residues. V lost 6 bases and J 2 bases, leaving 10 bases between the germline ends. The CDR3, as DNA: TGTGCCAGCAGCGAATTCCGGAACTATGGCTACACCTTC. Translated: CASSEFRNYGYTF.

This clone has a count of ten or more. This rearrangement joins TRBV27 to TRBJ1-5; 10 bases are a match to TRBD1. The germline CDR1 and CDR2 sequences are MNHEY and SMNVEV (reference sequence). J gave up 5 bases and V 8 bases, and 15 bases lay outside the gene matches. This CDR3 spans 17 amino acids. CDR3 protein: CASYLTGDRGLDQPQHF. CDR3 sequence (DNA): TGTGCCAGCTACCTCACGGGGGACAGGGGCCTAGATCAGCCCCAGCATTTT.

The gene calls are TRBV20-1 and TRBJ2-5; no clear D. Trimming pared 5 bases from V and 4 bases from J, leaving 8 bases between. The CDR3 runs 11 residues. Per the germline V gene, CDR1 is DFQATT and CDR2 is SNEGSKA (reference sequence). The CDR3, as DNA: TGCAGTGCTGGCCACAGAGAGACCCAGTACTTC. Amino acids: CSAGHRETQYF.

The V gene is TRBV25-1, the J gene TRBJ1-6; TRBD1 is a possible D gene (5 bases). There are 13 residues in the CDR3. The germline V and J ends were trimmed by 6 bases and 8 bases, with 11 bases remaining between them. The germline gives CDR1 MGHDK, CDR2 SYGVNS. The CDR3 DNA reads TGTGCCAGCAGGACTCCGGGGGATTCACCCCTCCACTTT. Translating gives CASRTPGDSPLHF.

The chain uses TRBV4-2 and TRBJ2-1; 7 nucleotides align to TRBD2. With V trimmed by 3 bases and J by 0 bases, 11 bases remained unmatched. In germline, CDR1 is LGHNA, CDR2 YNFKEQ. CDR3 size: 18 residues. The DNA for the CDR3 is TGTGCCAGCAGCCAGATGGGACGTGGCGGGGGCTCCTACAATGAGCAGTTCTTC. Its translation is CASSQMGRGGGSYNEQFF.

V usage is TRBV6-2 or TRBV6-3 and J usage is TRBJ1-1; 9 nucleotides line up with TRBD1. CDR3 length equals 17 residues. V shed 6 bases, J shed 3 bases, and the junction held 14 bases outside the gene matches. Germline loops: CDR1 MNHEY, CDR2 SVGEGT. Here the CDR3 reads CASSPYRGQGMDTEAFF. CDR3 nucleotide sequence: TGTGCCAGCAGCCCTTACAGGGGGCAGGGGATGGACACTGAAGCTTTCTTT.

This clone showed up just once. CDR3 sequence: CASSISTDSSYEQYF. In DNA, the CDR3 is TGTGCCAGTAGTATATCCACGGACAGTTCCTACGAGCAGTACTTC. The chain has TRBV19 and TRBJ2-7; D perhaps matches TRBD1 (6 bases). CDR1 and CDR2 from the germline V gene are LNHDA and SQIVND (reference sequence). The V end lost 2 bases, the J end lost 1 base, and 12 bases lay between the germline ends. CDR3 length: 15 residues.

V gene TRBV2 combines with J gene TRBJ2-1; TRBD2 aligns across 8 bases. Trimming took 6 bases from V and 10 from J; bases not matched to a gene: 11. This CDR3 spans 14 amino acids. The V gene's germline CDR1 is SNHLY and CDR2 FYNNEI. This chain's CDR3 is CASRSGLELYEQFF. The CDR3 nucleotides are TGTGCCAGCAGATCGGGACTAGAATTGTACGAGCAGTTCTTC.

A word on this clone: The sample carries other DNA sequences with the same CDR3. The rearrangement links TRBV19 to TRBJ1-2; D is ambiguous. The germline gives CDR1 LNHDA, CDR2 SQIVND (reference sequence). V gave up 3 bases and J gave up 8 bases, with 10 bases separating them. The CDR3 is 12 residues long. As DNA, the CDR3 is TGTGCCAGTAGTATGGCCGCGGGCGGCTACACCTTC. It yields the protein CASSMAAGGYTF.

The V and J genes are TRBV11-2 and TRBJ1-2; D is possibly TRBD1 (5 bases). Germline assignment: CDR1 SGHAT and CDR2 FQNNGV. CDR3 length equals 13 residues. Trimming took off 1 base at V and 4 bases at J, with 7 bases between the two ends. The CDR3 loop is CASSLATAYGYTF. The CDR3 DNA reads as TGTGCCAGCAGCTTAGCGACAGCCTATGGCTACACCTTC.